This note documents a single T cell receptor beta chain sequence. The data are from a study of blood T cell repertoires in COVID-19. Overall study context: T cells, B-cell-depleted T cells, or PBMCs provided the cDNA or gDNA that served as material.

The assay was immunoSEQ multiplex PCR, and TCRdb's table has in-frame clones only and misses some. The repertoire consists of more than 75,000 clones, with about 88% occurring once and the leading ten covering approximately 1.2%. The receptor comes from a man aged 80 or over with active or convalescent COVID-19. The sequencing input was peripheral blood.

The CDR3 region has the DNA TGTGCCAGCAGCTCCGGACAGGGACAAGAGACCCAGTACTTC. It translates to CASSSGQGQETQYF. V is TRBV5-4 and J is TRBJ2-5; 8 bases are a match to TRBD1. The trim removed 3 bases at V and 2 bases at J, leaving 3 bases unmatched. The CDR3 loop spans 14 amino acids. Germline V gene sequence: CDR1 SGHNT, CDR2 YYREEE (reference sequence).